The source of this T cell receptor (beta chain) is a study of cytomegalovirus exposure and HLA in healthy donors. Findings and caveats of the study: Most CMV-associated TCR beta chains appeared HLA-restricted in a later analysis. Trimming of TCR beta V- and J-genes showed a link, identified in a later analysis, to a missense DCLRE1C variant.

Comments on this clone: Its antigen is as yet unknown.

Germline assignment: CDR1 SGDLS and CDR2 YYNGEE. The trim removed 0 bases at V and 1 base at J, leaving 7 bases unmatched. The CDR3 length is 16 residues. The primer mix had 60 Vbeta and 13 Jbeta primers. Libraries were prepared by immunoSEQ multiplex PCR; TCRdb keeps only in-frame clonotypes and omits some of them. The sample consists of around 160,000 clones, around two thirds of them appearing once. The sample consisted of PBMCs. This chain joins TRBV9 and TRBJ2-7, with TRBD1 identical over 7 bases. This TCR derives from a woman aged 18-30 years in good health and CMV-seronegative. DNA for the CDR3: TGTGCCAGCAGCGTAGTGTCGACAGGGATGTCCTACGAGCAGTACGTC. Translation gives CASSVVSTGMSYEQYV.